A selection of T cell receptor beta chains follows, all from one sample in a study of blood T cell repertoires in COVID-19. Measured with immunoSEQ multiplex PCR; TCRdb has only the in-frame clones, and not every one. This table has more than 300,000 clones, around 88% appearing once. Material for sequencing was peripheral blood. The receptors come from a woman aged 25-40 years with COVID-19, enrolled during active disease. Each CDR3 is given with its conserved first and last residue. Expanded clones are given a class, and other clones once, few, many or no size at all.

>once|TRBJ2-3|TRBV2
CASSDPRGRRDTQYF
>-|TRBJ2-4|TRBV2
CASTLSGGNDIQYF
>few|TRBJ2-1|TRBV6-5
CASRLAGGLYNEQFF
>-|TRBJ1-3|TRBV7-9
CASSLGGASGNTIYF
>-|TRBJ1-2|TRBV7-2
CASSLGTGFSYGYTF
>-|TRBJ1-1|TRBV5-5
CASSHGTVNTEAFF
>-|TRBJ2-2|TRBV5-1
CASRETGGYVGELFF
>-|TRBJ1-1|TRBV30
CAWSSPWGQGAVNTEAFF
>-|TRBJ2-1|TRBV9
CASSAGGVSVYNEQFF
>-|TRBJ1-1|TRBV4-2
CASSAGSGTEAFF
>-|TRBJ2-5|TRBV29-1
CSARSPDSGETQYF
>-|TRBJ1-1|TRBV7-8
CASSSFDSTNTEAFF
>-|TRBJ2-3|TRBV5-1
CASSHLGGGDTQYF
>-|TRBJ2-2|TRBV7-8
CASSLLSAGASTGELFF
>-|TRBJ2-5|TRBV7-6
CASRGAGMETQYF
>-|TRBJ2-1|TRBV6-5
CAGGLAAMLIF
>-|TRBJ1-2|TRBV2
CASGAATKYGYTF
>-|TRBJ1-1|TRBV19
CASSMDRGLLGMNTEAFF
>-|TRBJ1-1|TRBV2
CASSVLGPEAFF
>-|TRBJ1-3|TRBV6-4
CASSESQGPGNTIYF
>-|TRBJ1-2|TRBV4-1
CASSQTQGISYGYTF
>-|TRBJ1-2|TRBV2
CASRDGQGAYRYTF
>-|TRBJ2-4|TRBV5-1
CASSLLFRSIQYF
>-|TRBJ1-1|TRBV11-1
CASSFTEYTEAFF
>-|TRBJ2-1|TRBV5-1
CASSPLGGLATYNEQFF
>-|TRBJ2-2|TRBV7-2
CASSSWAPSTGELFF
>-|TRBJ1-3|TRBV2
CASRREVGGNTIYF
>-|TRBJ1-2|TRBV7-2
CASSFGGRDGYTF
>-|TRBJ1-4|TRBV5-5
CASSAREARGEKLFF
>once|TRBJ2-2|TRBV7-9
CASNLAGVDTGELFF
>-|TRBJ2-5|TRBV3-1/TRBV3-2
CASSQVSWRGPETQYF
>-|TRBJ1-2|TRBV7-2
CASSFGQDHITF
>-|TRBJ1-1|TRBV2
CVSRTGGFTEAFF
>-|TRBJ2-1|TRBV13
CASSLVLAGGVNEQFF
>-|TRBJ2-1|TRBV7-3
CASSLRSPGTSGNNEQFF
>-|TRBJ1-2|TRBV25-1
CASSEWDSYGYTF
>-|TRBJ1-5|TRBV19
CASSPRRGLNQPQHF
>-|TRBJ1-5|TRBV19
CASRKTTGSGNQPQHF
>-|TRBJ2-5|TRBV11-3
CASRPWVTSGGPPETQYF
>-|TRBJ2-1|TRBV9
CASSVGTVKGDEQFF
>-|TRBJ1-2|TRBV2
CASSQQGWGYGYTF
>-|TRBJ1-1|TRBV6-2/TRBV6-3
CASSSLFRGSTEAFF
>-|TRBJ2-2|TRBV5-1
CASSLALAGGPGGELFF
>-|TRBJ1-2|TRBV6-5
CASSFGQGYGYTF
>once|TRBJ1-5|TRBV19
CASKRDNQPQHF
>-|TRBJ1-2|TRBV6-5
CASSYSTTGGRGYTF
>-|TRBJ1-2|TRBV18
CASSPGGGYGYTF
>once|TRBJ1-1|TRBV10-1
CASRDREGRAFF
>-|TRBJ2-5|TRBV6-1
CASSDLTPGTQYF
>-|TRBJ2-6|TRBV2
CASHLAGDSGANVLTF
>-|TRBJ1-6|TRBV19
CASSNRDRGSNSPLHF
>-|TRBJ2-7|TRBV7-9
CASSSGTSGGYEQYF
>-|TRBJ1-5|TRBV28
CASSPRGSQPQHF
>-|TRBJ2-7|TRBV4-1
CASSQSPYSSYEQYF
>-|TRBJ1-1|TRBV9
CASSVASLSNTEAFF
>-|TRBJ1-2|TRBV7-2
CASSAQGYGYTF